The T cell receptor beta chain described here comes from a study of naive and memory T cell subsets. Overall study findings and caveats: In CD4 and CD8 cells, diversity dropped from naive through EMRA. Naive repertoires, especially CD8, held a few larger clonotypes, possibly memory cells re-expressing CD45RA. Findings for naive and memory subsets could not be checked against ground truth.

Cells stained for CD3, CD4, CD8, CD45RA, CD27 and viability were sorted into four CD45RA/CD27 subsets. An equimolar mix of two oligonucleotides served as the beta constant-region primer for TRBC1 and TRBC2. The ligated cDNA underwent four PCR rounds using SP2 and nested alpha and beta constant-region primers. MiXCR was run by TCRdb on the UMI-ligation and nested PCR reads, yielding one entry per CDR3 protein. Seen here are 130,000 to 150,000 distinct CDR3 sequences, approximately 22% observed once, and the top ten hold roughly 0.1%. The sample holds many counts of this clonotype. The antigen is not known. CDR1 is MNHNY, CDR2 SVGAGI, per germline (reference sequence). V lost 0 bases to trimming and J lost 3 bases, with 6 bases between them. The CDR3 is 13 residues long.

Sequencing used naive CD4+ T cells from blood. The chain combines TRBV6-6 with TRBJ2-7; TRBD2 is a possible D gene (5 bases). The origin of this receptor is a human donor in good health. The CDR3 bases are TGTGCCAGCAGTTACTCGAGGGACTACGAGCAGTACTTC. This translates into CASSYSRDYEQYF.